The present T cell receptor beta chain was sequenced within a study of beta chain features in type 1 diabetes. What was sequenced were expressed TCRB transcripts, since all of the isolated RNA had been reverse transcribed. Using immunoSEQ multiplex PCR, the repertoire was profiled, and TCRdb retains in-frame clones only, with some absent. The table has around 200,000 clones, 10% to 15% seen once. With regard to this clone: Its antigen is currently unknown.

Sort purity for all populations was recorded as exceeding 98%. CDR1 is GTSNPN and CDR2 is SVGIG in the germline V gene (reference sequence). V shed 3 bases and J shed 2 bases, with 13 bases lying between them. CDR3 length: 14 amino acids. Study conclusions and caveats: Compared to healthy donors, patients appeared to have naive, central memory and Treg TCRB repertoires that were more alike.

Sequenced material: central memory CD4+ T cells from blood. The receptor was isolated from a woman between 18 and 29 years old in good health. The V gene is TRBV30, the J gene TRBJ1-1; D unresolved. The CDR3 is CAWRLKPGNTEAFF. The CDR3 coding sequence is TGTGCCTGGAGGCTGAAACCGGGAAACACTGAAGCTTTCTTT.